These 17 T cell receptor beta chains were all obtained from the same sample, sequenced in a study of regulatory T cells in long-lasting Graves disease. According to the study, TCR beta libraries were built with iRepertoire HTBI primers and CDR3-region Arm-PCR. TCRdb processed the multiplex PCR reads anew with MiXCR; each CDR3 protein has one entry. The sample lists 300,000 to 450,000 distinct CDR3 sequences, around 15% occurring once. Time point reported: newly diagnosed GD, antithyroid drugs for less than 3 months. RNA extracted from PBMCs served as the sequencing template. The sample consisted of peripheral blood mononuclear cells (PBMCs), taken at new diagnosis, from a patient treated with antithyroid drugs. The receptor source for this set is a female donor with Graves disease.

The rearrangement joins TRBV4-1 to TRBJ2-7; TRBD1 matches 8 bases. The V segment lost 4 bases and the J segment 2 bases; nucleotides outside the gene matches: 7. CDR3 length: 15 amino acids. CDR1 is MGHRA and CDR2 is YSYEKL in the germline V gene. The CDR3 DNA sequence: TGCGCCAGCAGCCCGTCCCAGGGGGCTACCTACGAGCAGTACTTC. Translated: CASSPSQGATYEQYF.

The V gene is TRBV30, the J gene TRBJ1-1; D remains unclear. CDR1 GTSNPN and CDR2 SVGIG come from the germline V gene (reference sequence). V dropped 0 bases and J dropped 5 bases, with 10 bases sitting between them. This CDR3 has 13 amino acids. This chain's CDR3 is CAWSVSQRTEAFF. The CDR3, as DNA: TGTGCCTGGAGTGTAAGTCAGCGGACTGAAGCTTTCTTT.

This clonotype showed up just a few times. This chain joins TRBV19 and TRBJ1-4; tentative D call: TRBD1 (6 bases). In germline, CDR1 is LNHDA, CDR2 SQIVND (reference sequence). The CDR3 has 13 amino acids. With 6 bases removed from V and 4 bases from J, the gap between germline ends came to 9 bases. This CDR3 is CASRGGINEKLFF. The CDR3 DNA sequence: TGTGCCAGTAGAGGGGGGATTAATGAAAAACTGTTTTTT.

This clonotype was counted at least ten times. CDR3 loop: CASSLLGQSNTEAFF. The CDR3, as DNA: TGCGCCAGCAGCTTGTTGGGACAGTCGAACACTGAAGCTTTCTTT. V and J are TRBV5-1 and TRBJ1-1; 7 bases fit TRBD1. Germline CDR1 and CDR2: SGHRS and YFSETQ. The V and J ends lost 1 base and 1 base, in that order; junction bases with no gene match: 4. This CDR3 has 15 amino acids.

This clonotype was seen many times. As DNA, the CDR3 is TGTGCCTGGAGTATTTTAGCGGGGGACAATGAGCAGTTCTTC. Its protein product is CAWSILAGDNEQFF. This rearrangement joins TRBV30 to TRBJ2-1; 9 bases fit TRBD2. CDR3 length: 14 amino acids. The ends lost 2 bases at V and 5 bases at J; junction bases unmatched: 4. CDR1 and CDR2 from the germline V gene are GTSNPN and SVGIG (reference sequence).

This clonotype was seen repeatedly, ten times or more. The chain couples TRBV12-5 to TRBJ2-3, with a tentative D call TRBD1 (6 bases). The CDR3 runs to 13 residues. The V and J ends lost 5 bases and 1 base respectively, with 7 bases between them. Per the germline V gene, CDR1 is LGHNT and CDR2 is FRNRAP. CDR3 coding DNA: TGTGCTAGTGGTGGGGGCGGCACAGATACGCAGTATTTT. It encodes CASGGGGTDTQYF. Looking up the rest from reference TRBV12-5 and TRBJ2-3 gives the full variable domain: DARVTQTPRHKVTEMGQEVTMRCQPILGHNTVFWYRQTMMQGLELLAYFRNRAPLDDSGMPKDRFSAEMPDATLATLKIQPSEPRDSAVYFCASGGGGTDTQYFGPGTRLTVL.

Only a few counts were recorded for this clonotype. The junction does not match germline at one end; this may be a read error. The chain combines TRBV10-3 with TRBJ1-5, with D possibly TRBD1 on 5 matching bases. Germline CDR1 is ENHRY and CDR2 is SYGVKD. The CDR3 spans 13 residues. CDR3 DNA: TGTACCATCAGAACCGACAGAGATCAGCCCCAGCATTTT. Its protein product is CTIRTDRDQPQHF.

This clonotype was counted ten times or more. CDR3 sequence reads: CAWSEGGGTEAFF. The CDR3 bases are TGTGCCTGGAGTGAAGGTGGGGGCACTGAAGCTTTCTTT. The chain joins TRBV30 to TRBJ1-1; tentative D call: TRBD1 (5 bases). V was shortened by 1 base and J by 4 bases, with 10 bases between the two germline ends. Germline V gene lookup returns CDR1 GTSNPN and CDR2 SVGIG (reference sequence). The CDR3 covers 13 residues.

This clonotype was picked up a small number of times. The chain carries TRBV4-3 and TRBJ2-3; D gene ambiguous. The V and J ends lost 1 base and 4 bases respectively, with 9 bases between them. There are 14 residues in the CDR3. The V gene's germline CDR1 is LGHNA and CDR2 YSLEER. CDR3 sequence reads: CASSQGGSPDTQYF. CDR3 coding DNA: TGCGCCAGCAGCCAAGGAGGCAGCCCAGATACGCAGTATTTT.

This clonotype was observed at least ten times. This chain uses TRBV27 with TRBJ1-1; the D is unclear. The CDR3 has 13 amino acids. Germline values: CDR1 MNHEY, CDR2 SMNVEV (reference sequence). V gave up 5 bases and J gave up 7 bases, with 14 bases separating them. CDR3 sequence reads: CASSIDGSIEAFF. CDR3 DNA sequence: TGTGCCAGCAGTATCGACGGATCCATTGAAGCTTTCTTT.

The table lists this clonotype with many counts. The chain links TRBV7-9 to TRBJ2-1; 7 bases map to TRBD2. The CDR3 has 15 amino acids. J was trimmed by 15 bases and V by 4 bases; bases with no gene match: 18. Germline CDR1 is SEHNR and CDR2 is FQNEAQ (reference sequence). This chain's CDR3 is CASSSRDLAEPPLFF. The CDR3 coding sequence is TGTGCCAGCAGCTCACGGGACCTAGCGGAGCCGCCTTTGTTCTTC. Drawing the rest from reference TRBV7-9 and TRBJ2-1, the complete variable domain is DTGVSQNPRHKITKRGQNVTFRCDPISEHNRLYWYRQTLGQGPEFLTYFQNEAQLEKSRLLSDRFSAERPKGSFSTLEIQRTEQGDSAMYLCASSSRDLAEPPLFFGPGTRLTVL.

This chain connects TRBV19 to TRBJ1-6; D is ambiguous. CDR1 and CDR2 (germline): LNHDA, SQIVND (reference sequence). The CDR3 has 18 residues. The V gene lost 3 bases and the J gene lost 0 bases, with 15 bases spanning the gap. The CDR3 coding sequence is TGTGCCAGTAGTATTCGTTTGAGGGCGAGCTCCTATAATTCACCCCTCCACTTT. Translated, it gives CASSIRLRASSYNSPLHF.

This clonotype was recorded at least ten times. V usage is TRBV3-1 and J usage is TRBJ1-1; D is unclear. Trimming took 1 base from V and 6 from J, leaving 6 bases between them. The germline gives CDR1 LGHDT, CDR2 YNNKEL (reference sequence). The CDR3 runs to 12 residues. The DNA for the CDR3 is TGTGCCAGCAGCCAAGTTCGCGCTGAAGCTTTCTTT. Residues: CASSQVRAEAFF.

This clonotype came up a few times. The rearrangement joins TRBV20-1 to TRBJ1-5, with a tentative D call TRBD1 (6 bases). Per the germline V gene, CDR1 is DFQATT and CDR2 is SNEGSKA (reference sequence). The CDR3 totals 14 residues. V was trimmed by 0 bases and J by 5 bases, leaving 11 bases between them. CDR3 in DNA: TGCAGTGCTAGAGATAACAGGGCCCATCAGCCCCAGCATTTT. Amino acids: CSARDNRAHQPQHF.

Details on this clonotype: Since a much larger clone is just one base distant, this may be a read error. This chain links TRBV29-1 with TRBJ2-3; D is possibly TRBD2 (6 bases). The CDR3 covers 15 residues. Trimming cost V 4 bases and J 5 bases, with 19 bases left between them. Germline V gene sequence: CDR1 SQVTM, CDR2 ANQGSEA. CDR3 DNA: TGCAGCGTTGCGGTTGGCGGGGTTTTTAGAGATACGCAGTATTTT. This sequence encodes CSVAVGGVFRDTQYF.

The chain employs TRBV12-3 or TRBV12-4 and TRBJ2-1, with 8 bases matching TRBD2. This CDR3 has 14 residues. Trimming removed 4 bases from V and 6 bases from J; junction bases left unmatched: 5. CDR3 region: CASSYSLAGNEQFF. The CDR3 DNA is TGTGCCAGCAGTTACTCCCTAGCGGGCAATGAGCAGTTCTTC.

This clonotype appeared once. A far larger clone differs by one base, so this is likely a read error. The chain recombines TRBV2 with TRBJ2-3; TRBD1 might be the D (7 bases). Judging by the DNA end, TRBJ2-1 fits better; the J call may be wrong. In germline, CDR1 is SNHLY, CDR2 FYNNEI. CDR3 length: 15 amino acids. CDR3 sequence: CASSEAGQISYEQFF. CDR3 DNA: TGTGCCAGCAGTGAGGCGGGACAGATCTCCTACGAGCAGTTCTTC.